This TCR beta chain was recorded in a study of T cell responses to AZD1222 COVID-19 vaccine (dated by TCRdb to 2020 to 2022). Looking at the study overall: TCR sequencing was performed for 230 to 250 trial participants, of whom approximately 200 were given two doses of AZD1222 and approximately 26 were given two doses of MenACWY control vaccine. Trial participants were enrolled into age subgroups of 18-55, 56-69 and 70-plus years, which contained 148, 28 and 57 TCR-sequenced participants, respectively. Study-level results and caveats: Participants were mostly white British, with more females than males. The authors suggested clonal diversity may have been underestimated. Conclusions about previously exposed vaccinees are limited because only 6 or 7 AZD1222 recipients were SARS-CoV-2 seropositive at baseline. The 56-69-year group was small, and its depth increase did not reach significance, likely because of low power. A significant rise in spike-specific TCR breadth and depth was observed after two AZD1222 doses relative to day 0 and relative to MenACWY recipients. Because no day 14 peak-response samples were available, repertoires were characterized only after the peak T cell response. Reportedly, close to half of the unique spike-specific TCRs recognized epitopes lying outside the regions that are mutated in the B.1.351 and B.1.1.7 variants. The whole spike protein was spanned by vaccine-associated CD4 TCRs, and dominant responses were seen in regions 160-218 and 743-854.

This clone was seen a few times. It lacks a known antigen. No base-level quality is on record; no much larger clone is a single base apart. Taken from the germline V gene, the CDR1 and CDR2 loops are MDHEN and SYDVKM. Germline trimming: 8 bases from V, 1 base from J; junction bases outside gene matches: 5. The CDR3 contains 14 residues, cysteine and phenylalanine counted. The DNA shown is the 42-base CDR3, in frame from base 1. The time point label, as the study defines it: about 28 days (+/-7) after the second vaccine dose. AZD1222 recipients with second doses at about 4 weeks or about 12 weeks were pooled, because spike-specific TCR depth and breadth did not differ between schedules. Vaccinee samples were obtained from the UK trials COV001 and COV002, which included a single-blind randomized controlled phase 2/3 trial of AZD1222 (ChAdOx1 nCoV-19) in healthy adults. Trial participant PBMC samples were collected at day 0 and day 28 after the second dose for TCRbeta chain sequencing.

The CDR3 regions of human TCRbeta chains were subjected to immunosequencing. The paper's data handling went like this. Repertoire TCRs were matched against a reference library of SARS-CoV-2-specific TCRs generated with the MIRA antigen-specificity platform. Breadth meant the fraction of unique TCRs that were SARS-CoV-2-associated, whereas depth meant the fraction of total T cells that were SARS-CoV-2-associated. Using the MIRA data, each spike-specific TCR was mapped to the spike region that the TCR reacts to and placed in a CD4 or CD8 class. Log10-transformed breadth and depth values were compared by one-way ANOVA with Sidak's multiple comparisons tests. The clones in this table, taken by TCRdb from immuneACCESS, are in-frame only. Not every clone is retained; where verified, under half of the shortfall comes from an unresolved V gene, and the cause of the rest is unknown. That table furnishes V, J and clone size, whereas the DNA furnished D and trimming. The sample table holds tens of thousands of clones, of which roughly 87% were seen once. In total, the top ten clones hold 2% to 3% of the sample.

This clonotype originated in an adult who received the AZD1222 COVID-19 vaccine. The sequencing here drew on peripheral blood, taken 28 days after the second AZD1222 dose. The chain was built from TRBV28 and TRBJ2-1, with 7 bases in between that match TRBD2. The CDR3 reads CASFSGPSYNEQFF. DNA sequence: TGTGCCAGCTTTAGCGGGCCTTCCTACAATGAGCAGTTCTTC.